One and the same sample provided the 18 T cell receptor beta chains below, sequenced in a study of long-term antiretroviral therapy in people with HIV. Run at survey level, the immunoSEQ assay was version v3.0. Generated by immunoSEQ multiplex PCR, the TCRdb table keeps only in-frame clones and is missing some. The table lists about 24,000 clones, 83% of them singletons, with about a quarter in the top ten. The sample in question was unsorted PBMCs, obtained 0.4 years after starting antiretroviral therapy. All receptors derive from a man aged 50 to 60 with HIV.

This chain uses TRBV7-3 with TRBJ2-1, with 7 nucleotides matching TRBD2. The CDR3 loop spans 14 amino acids. V lost 5 bases, J lost 4 bases, and 5 bases stayed unmatched. Germline loops: CDR1 SGHTA, CDR2 FQGTGA. The chain's CDR3 is CASSPTAGYNEQFF. The CDR3 region has the DNA TGTGCCAGCAGCCCGACAGCGGGGTACAATGAGCAGTTCTTC.

This chain links TRBV6-1 with TRBJ1-1; unclear D gene. Trimming took 8 bases from V and 6 from J, leaving 10 bases between them. The germline V gene encodes CDR1 MNHNS and CDR2 SASEGT. The length of the CDR3 is 11 residues. DNA of the CDR3: TGTGCCAGCTGGAGTGTCGCTGAAGCTTTCTTT. Translation: CASWSVAEAFF.

This chain joins TRBV6-5 and TRBJ2-7, with D possibly matching TRBD1 (5 bases). The V end was cut by 0 bases, the J end by 3 bases, with 9 bases between. The CDR3 sequence is 14 residues long. Germline V CDR1 and CDR2: MNHEY, SVGAGI. The CDR3 sequence is CASSYSPGYYEQYF. The CDR3 DNA sequence: TGTGCCAGCAGTTACTCGCCAGGGTACTACGAGCAGTACTTC.

The chain links TRBV5-6 to TRBJ1-1; D is possibly TRBD1 (5 bases). The CDR3 loop spans 12 amino acids. V dropped 2 bases and J dropped 8 bases, with 10 bases sitting between them. The V gene's germline CDR1 is SGHDT and CDR2 YYEEEE. CDR3: CASSFRDLEAFF. In DNA, the CDR3 is TGTGCCAGCAGCTTCCGGGACCTAGAAGCTTTCTTT.

The V gene is TRBV27, the J gene TRBJ2-2, with 8 bases fitting TRBD2. The CDR3 is made up of 15 amino acids. With V trimmed by 1 base and J by 7 bases, 5 bases remained unmatched. Germline CDR1 is MNHEY and CDR2 is SMNVEV (reference sequence). In DNA form, the CDR3 reads TGTGCCAGCAGTTTATGGGCGGGGGGCCTCGGGGAGCTGTTTTTT. Its protein is CASSLWAGGLGELFF.

This chain connects TRBV18 to TRBJ1-1; TRBD1 might be the D (6 bases). V shed 5 bases and J shed 6 bases, with 10 bases lying between them. From germline, CDR1 is KGHSH and CDR2 LQKENI. CDR3 length equals 12 residues. CDR3 protein: CASSSWTAEAFF. The CDR3 DNA is TGTGCCAGCTCATCCTGGACAGCTGAAGCTTTCTTT.

This chain uses TRBV19 with TRBJ2-6, with D maybe TRBD1 (6 bases). The length of the CDR3 is 15 residues. Trimming took 6 bases from V and 1 from J, leaving 10 bases between them. Germline CDR1 is LNHDA and CDR2 is SQIVND (reference sequence). The CDR3 DNA reads as TGTGCCAGTAGGGAACAGGGTTCTGGGGCCAACGTCCTGACTTTC. It encodes CASREQGSGANVLTF. The full variable domain, rest sourced from reference TRBV19 and TRBJ2-6, is DGGITQSPKYLFRKEGQNVTLSCEQNLNHDAMYWYRQDPGQGLRLIYYSQIVNDFQKGDIAEGYSVSREKKESFPLTVTSAQKNPTAFYLCASREQGSGANVLTFGAGSRLTVL.

CDR3 region: CSVAGQTTKTQYF. The CDR3 DNA follows: TGCAGCGTTGCGGGGCAGACTACCAAGACCCAGTACTTC. The rearrangement uses TRBV29-1 and TRBJ2-5; D may correspond to TRBD1 or TRBD2 (5 bases each). Deletions cut 4 bases from V and 6 bases from J, with 15 bases between. The CDR3 consists of 13 residues. CDR1 is SQVTM and CDR2 is ANQGSEA in the germline V gene.

This rearrangement joins TRBV15 to TRBJ2-3; D ambiguous. Deletions cut 1 base from V and 6 bases from J, with 11 bases between. Germline assignment: CDR1 LNHNV and CDR2 YYDKDF (reference sequence). The CDR3 sequence is 14 residues long. The CDR3 sequence: CATSRGHPSDTQYF. The CDR3 coding sequence is TGTGCCACCAGCAGAGGTCATCCTAGTGATACGCAGTATTTT.

V and J are TRBV5-4 and TRBJ2-2; 9 bases line up with TRBD2. The CDR3 loop spans 17 amino acids. CDR1 is SGHNT, CDR2 YYREEE, per germline (reference sequence). V dropped 4 bases and J dropped 1; count of bases not matched to a gene: 8. In nucleotides, the CDR3 is TGTGCCAGCAGCCCCCGGGCAGCGGGGGGGAACACCGGGGAGCTGTTTTTT. This sequence encodes CASSPRAAGGNTGELFF.

V and J are TRBV7-3 and TRBJ2-7; TRBD1 might be the D (5 bases). Trimming pared 7 bases from V and 3 bases from J, leaving 13 bases between. The CDR3 sequence is 13 residues long. In germline, CDR1 is SGHTA, CDR2 FQGTGA. The CDR3 DNA is TGTGCCAGCAAAGACAGTGGGGTCTACGAGCAGTACTTC. This translates into CASKDSGVYEQYF.

The chain links TRBV4-1 to TRBJ1-1; 7 positions agree with TRBD1. CDR1 and CDR2 (germline): MGHRA, YSYEKL. J gave up 11 bases and V 4 bases, and 10 bases lay outside the gene matches. This CDR3 contains 13 residues. This CDR3 reads CASSPDRVAWAFF. The CDR3 nucleotides are TGCGCCAGCAGCCCCGACAGGGTTGCATGGGCTTTCTTT.

This clone appeared a single time. This CDR3 is CASRLDSTNTGELFF. The CDR3 DNA is TGTGCCAGCAGACTGGACAGCACAAACACCGGGGAGCTGTTTTTT. The chain has TRBV27 and TRBJ2-2; D is perhaps TRBD1 (6 bases). Trimming stripped 6 bases from V and 2 bases from J, with 13 bases between. Germline V gives CDR1 MNHEY, CDR2 SMNVEV (reference sequence). The CDR3 has 15 amino acids.

The gene calls are TRBV15 and TRBJ2-1; the D is unclear. V gave up 1 base and J gave up 8 bases, with 9 bases separating them. The CDR3 spans 13 residues. The germline gives CDR1 LNHNV, CDR2 YYDKDF (reference sequence). The CDR3 sequence: CATSRVRSDEQFF. The CDR3 region has the DNA TGTGCCACCAGCAGAGTGCGCTCCGATGAGCAGTTCTTC.

The rearrangement joins TRBV19 to TRBJ2-2; D ambiguous. Germline assignment: CDR1 LNHDA and CDR2 SQIVND (reference sequence). V was shortened by 3 bases and J by 5 bases, with 7 bases between the two germline ends. This CDR3 comprises 13 residues. The DNA for the CDR3 is TGTGCCAGTAGTATCTGGGGAACCGGGGAGCTGTTTTTT. Protein: CASSIWGTGELFF.

This chain joins TRBV27 and TRBJ2-1, with TRBD2 as a possible D gene (5 bases). The germline gives CDR1 MNHEY, CDR2 SMNVEV (reference sequence). Trimming left V 4 bases short and J 8 bases short, with 9 bases between. This CDR3 contains 12 residues. The CDR3 loop reads CASSSSGYEQFF. The CDR3 DNA reads TGTGCCAGCAGTTCGAGCGGCTATGAGCAGTTCTTC.

The CDR3 is CASSPRPRGVSGELFF. The DNA for the CDR3 is TGTGCCAGCAGCCCCCGTCCGCGGGGGGTTAGCGGGGAGCTGTTTTTT. The chain couples TRBV7-2 to TRBJ2-2; 8 bases line up with TRBD2. CDR3 size: 16 residues. Germline V gene lookup returns CDR1 SGHTA and CDR2 FQGNSA. V gave up 5 bases and J gave up 7 bases; unmatched junction bases: 12.

J is TRBJ2-7 and V is TRBV5-1, with TRBD2 matching over 8 bases. Germline CDR1 and CDR2: SGHRS and YFSETQ. There are 15 residues in the CDR3. With V trimmed by 0 bases and J by 2 bases, 4 bases remained unmatched. CDR3 nucleotides: TGCGCCAGCAGCTTGGCCTACGGGGGGGCCTACGAGCAGTACTTC. Its translation: CASSLAYGGAYEQYF.